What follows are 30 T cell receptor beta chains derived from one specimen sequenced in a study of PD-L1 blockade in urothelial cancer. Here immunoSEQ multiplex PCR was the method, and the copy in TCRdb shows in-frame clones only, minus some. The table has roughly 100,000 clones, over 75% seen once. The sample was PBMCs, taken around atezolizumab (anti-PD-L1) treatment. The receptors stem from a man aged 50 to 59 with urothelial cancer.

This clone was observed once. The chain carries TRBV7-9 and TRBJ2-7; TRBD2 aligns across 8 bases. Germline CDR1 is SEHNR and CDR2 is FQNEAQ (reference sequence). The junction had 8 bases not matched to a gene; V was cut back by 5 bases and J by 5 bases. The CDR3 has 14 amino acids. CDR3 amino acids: CASSPQRETNEQYF. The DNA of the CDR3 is TGTGCCAGCAGCCCGCAGCGGGAGACGAACGAGCAGTACTTC.

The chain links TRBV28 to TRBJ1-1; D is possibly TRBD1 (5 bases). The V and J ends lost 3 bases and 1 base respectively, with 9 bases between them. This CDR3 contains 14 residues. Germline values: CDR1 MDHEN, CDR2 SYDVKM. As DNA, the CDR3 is TGTGCCAGCAGTTTTAGGGGCAAGAACACTGAAGCTTTCTTT. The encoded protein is CASSFRGKNTEAFF.

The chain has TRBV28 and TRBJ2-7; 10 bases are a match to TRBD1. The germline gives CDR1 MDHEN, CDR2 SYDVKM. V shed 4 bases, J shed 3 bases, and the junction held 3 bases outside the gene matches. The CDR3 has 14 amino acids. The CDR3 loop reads CASSSGQGRYEQYF. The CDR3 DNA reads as TGTGCCAGCAGTTCGGGACAGGGGCGCTACGAGCAGTACTTC.

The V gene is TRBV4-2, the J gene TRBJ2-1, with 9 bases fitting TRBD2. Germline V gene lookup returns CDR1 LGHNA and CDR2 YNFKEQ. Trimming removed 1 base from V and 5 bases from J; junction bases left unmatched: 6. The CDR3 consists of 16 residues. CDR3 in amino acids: CASSQVAGGVDNEQFF. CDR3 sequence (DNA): TGTGCCAGCAGCCAAGTCGCGGGAGGGGTCGACAATGAGCAGTTCTTC.

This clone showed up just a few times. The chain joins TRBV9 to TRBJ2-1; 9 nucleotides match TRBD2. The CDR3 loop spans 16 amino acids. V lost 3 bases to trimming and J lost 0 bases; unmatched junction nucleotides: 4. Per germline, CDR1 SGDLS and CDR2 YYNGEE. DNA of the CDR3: TGTGCCAGCAGCGCGACTAGCGGAAGCTCCTACAATGAGCAGTTCTTC. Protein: CASSATSGSSYNEQFF.

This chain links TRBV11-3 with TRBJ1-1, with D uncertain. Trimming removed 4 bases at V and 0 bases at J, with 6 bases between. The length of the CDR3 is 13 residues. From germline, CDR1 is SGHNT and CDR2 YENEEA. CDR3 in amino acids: CASSSTLNTEAFF. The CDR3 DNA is TGTGCCAGCAGCTCAACACTGAACACTGAAGCTTTCTTT.

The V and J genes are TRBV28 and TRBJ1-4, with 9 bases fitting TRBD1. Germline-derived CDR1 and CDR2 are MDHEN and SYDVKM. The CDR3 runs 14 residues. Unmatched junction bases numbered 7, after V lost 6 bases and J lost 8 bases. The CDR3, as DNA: TGTGCCAGCAGACCTACAGGGGGCGGGGAAAAACTGTTTTTT. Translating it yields CASRPTGGGEKLFF.

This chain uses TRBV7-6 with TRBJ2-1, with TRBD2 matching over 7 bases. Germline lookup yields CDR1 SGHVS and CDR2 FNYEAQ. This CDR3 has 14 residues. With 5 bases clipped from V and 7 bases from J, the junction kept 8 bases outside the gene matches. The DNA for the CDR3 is TGTGCCAGCAGCCTAATAGCGGGCCGAAATGAGCAGTTCTTC. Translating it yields CASSLIAGRNEQFF.

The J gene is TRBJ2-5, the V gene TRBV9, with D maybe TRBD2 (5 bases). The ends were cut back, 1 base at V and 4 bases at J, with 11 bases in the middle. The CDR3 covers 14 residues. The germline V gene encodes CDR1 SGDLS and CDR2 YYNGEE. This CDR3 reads CASSVSRGPETQYF. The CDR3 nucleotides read TGTGCCAGCAGCGTATCTAGAGGGCCAGAGACCCAGTACTTC.

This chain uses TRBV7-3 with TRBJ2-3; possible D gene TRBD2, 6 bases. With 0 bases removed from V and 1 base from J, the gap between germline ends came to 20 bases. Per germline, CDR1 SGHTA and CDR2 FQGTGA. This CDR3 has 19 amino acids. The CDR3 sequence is CASSLTGSMGAGGTDTQYF. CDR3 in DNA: TGTGCCAGCAGCTTAACAGGGTCCATGGGAGCGGGTGGCACAGATACGCAGTATTTT.

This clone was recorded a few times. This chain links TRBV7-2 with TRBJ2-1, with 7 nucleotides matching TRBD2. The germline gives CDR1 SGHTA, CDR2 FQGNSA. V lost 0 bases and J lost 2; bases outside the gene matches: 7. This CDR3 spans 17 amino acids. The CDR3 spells CASSLARTGGPYNEQFF. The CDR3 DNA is TGTGCCAGCAGCTTAGCTCGGACGGGAGGTCCCTACAATGAGCAGTTCTTC.

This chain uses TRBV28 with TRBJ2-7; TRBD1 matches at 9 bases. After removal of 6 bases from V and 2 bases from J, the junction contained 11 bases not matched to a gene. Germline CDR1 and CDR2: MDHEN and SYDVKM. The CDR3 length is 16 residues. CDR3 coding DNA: TGTGCCAGCAGGCGCGACCTGGGACAGGGCCCCTACGAGCAGTACTTC. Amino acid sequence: CASRRDLGQGPYEQYF.

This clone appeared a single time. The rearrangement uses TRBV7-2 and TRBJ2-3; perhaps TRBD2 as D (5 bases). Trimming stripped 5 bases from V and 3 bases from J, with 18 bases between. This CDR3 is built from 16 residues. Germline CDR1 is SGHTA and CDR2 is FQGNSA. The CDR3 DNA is TGTGCCAGCAGCCCCGACCGAGGGAGAGGGACAGATACGCAGTATTTT. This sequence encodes CASSPDRGRGTDTQYF.

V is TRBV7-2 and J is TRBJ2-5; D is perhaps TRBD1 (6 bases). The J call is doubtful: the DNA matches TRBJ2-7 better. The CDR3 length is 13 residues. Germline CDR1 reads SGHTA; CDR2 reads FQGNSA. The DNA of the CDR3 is TGTGCCAGCAGCTTCGGACAGTCCTACGAGCAGTACTTC. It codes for CASSFGQSYEQYF.

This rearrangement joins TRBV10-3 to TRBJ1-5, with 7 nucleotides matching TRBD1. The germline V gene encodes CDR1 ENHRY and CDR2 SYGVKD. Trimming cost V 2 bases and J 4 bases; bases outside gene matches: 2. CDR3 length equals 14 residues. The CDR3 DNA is TGTGCCATCAGTGAGAGGGACAGTAATCAGCCCCAGCATTTT. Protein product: CAISERDSNQPQHF.

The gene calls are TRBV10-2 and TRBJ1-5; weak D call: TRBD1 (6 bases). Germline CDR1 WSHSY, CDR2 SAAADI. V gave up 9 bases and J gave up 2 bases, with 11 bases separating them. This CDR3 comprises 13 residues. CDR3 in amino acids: CARTTGCNQPQHF. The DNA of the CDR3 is TGCGCCAGGACGACAGGTTGCAATCAGCCCCAGCATTTT.

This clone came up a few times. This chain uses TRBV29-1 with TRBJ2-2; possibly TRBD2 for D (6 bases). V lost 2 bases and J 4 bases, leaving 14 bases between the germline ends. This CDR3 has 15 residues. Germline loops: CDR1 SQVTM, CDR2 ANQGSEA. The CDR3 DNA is TGCAGCGTTGAAACAGGAGGGGTTCGCACCGGGGAGCTGTTTTTT. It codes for CSVETGGVRTGELFF.

The CDR3: CASSPEGGYNSPLHF. DNA for the CDR3: TGTGCCAGCAGCCCGGAGGGCGGGTATAATTCACCCCTCCACTTT. The chain joins TRBV6-4 to TRBJ1-6; D unclear. The germline V and J ends were trimmed by 6 bases and 4 bases, with 13 bases remaining between them. Germline CDR1 is MRHNA and CDR2 is SNTAGT. This CDR3 is built from 15 residues.

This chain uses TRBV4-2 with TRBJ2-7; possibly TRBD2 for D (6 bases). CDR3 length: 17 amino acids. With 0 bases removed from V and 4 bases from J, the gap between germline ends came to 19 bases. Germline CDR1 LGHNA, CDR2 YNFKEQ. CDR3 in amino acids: CASSQDLAGPVGYEQYF. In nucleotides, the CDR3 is TGTGCCAGCAGCCAAGATTTGGCGGGGCCGGTTGGATACGAGCAGTACTTC.

The DNA of the CDR3 is TGCGCCAGCAGCTTGGGTCAAAATAGCAATCAGCCCCAGCATTTT. This gives the protein CASSLGQNSNQPQHF. The V call is TRBV5-1, the J call TRBJ1-5; D is undetermined. The length of the CDR3 is 15 residues. Germline lookup yields CDR1 SGHRS and CDR2 YFSETQ. The V end lost 0 bases, the J end lost 0 bases, and 7 bases lay between the germline ends.

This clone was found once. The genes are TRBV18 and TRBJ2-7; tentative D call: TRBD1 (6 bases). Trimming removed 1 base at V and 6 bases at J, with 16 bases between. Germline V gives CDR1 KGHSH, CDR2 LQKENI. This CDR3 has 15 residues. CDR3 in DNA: TGTGCCAGCTCACCACGGAATTACGAAGGGGGCGAGCAGTACTTC. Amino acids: CASSPRNYEGGEQYF.

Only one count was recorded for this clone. CDR3 sequence: CASSVTGVEGQPQHF. The CDR3 DNA follows: TGTGCCAGCAGCGTAACAGGGGTCGAGGGTCAGCCCCAGCATTTT. V and J are TRBV9 and TRBJ1-5; 7 positions agree with TRBD1. This CDR3 has 15 residues. Germline loops: CDR1 SGDLS, CDR2 YYNGEE. Trimming at V came to 1 base and at J to 6 bases, leaving 7 bases not matched to a gene.

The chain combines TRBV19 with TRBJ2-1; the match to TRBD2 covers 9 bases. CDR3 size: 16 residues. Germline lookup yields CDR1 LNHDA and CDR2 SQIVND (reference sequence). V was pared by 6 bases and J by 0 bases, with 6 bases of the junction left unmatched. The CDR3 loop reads CASRKLAGSSYNEQFF. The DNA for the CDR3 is TGTGCCAGTAGGAAACTAGCGGGCAGCTCCTACAATGAGCAGTTCTTC.

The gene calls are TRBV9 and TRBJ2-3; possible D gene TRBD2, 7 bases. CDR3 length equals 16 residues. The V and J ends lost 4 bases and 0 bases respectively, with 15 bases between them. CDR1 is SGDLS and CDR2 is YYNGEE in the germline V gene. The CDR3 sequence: CASSLRGGVSTDTQYF. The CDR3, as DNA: TGTGCCAGCAGCCTCAGAGGGGGGGTTAGCACAGATACGCAGTATTTT.

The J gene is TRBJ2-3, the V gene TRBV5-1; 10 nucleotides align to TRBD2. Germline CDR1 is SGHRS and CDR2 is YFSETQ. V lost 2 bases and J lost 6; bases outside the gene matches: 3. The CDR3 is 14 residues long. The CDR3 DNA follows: TGCGCCAGCAGCTTTAGCGGGAGGTTTGATACGCAGTATTTT. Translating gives CASSFSGRFDTQYF.

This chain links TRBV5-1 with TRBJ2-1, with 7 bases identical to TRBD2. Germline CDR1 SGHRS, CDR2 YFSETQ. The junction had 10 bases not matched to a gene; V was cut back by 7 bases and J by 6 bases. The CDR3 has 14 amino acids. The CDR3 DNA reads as TGCGCCAGCCAGCGGGGAGGAGGGCCCAATGAGCAGTTCTTC. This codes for CASQRGGGPNEQFF.

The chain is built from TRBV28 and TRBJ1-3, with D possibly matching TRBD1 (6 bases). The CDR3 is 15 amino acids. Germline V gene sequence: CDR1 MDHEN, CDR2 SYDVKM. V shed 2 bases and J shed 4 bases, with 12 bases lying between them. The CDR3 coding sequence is TGTGCCAGCAGTTTACCGGGACAATGGGGAAACACCATATATTTT. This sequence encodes CASSLPGQWGNTIYF.

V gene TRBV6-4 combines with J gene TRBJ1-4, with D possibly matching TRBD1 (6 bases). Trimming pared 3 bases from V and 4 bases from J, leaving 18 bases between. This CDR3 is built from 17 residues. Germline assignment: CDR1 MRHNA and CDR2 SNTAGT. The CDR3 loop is CASSERTAKDYNEKLFF. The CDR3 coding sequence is TGTGCCAGCAGTGAAAGGACAGCCAAGGATTATAATGAAAAACTGTTTTTT.

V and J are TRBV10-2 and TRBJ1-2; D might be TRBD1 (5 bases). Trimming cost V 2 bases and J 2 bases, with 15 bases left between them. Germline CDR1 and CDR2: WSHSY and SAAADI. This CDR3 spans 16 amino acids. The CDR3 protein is CASSEPSRQMNYGYTF. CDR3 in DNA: TGCGCCAGCAGTGAGCCCTCCCGACAGATGAACTATGGCTACACCTTC.

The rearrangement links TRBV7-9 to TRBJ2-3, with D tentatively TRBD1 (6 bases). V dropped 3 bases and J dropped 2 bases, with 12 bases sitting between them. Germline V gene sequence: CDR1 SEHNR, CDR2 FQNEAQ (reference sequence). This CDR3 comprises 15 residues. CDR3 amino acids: CASSFVRGYTDTQYF. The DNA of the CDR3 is TGTGCCAGCAGCTTCGTCAGGGGCTACACAGATACGCAGTATTTT.